These T cell receptor beta chains were read from a single sample in a study of blood T cell repertoires in COVID-19. Sequencing used immunoSEQ multiplex PCR; TCRdb keeps in-frame clones, though not all of them. This sample carries over 150,000 clones, about four fifths of them seen once, and the ten largest clones take 6% to 8%. Sequenced input: peripheral blood. The receptors come from a woman aged 70-85 years with COVID-19, enrolled during active disease. Both conserved end residues are part of each CDR3. Fields, in order: clone size, J gene, D gene, V gene, CDR3 protein, CDR3 DNA. The D gene is left open where the match is weak. The size entry is marked missing in some rows and otherwise reads once, few, many or a size class.

.	TRBJ2-5	.	TRBV5-4	CASSSRETQYF	TGTGCCAGCAGCTCGAGAGAGACCCAGTACTTC
.	TRBJ2-3	TRBD2	TRBV10-3	CAIKREGPEDTQYF	TGTGCCATCAAGCGGGAGGGCCCAGAAGATACGCAGTATTTT
few	TRBJ2-7	.	TRBV7-9	CASSQGQSYEQYF	TGTGCCAGCAGCCAAGGACAGTCCTACGAGCAGTACTTC
.	TRBJ1-5	.	TRBV6-6	CASSTRGNQPQHF	TGTGCCAGCAGTACCAGGGGTAATCAGCCCCAGCATTTT
few	TRBJ2-1	.	TRBV7-9	CASSPLGVGGLDEQFF	TGTGCCAGCAGCCCGCTCGGGGTGGGAGGATTGGATGAGCAGTTCTTC
.	TRBJ2-2	TRBD2	TRBV3-1/TRBV3-2	CASSRHRGGTNTGELFF	TGTGCCAGCAGTCGACATCGGGGGGGAACGAACACCGGGGAGCTGTTTTTT
.	TRBJ2-7	.	TRBV3-1/TRBV3-2	CASSQAYEQYF	TGTGCCAGCAGCCAAGCTTACGAGCAGTACTTC
.	TRBJ1-2	TRBD1	TRBV30	CALGTGGSGYTF	TGTGCCTTGGGGACAGGGGGATCTGGCTACACCTTC
.	TRBJ1-1	TRBD1	TRBV4-1	CASSYTGTGIGTEAFF	TGCGCCAGCAGTTACACCGGGACAGGCATCGGGACTGAAGCTTTCTTT
.	TRBJ1-5	TRBD1	TRBV6-1	CASSEGQTHNQPQHF	TGTGCCAGCAGTGAGGGACAGACCCACAATCAGCCCCAGCATTTT
.	TRBJ2-3	TRBD2	TRBV28	CASQAGGSTDTQYF	TGTGCCAGCCAGGCGGGGGGAAGCACAGATACGCAGTATTTT
few	TRBJ1-6	.	TRBV2	CASSVARGGYSPLHF	TGTGCCAGCAGTGTCGCCAGGGGCGGTTATTCACCCCTCCACTTT
.	TRBJ2-3	.	TRBV20-1	CSASRLATATDTQYF	TGCAGTGCTAGTAGGCTAGCGACCGCCACAGATACGCAGTATTTT
.	TRBJ2-7	.	TRBV2	CASTRTASYEQYF	TGTGCCAGCACCCGGACTGCCTCCTACGAGCAGTACTTC
once	TRBJ2-2	TRBD1	TRBV25-1	CASSGWTGGGSGELFF	TGTGCCAGCAGTGGCTGGACAGGGGGCGGTTCCGGGGAGCTGTTTTTT
once	TRBJ1-1	.	TRBV11-2	CASSTRTANTEAFF	TGTGCCAGCAGCACACGGACAGCGAACACTGAAGCTTTCTTT
.	TRBJ2-2	TRBD2	TRBV29-1	CSVAGTSGSFGTGELFF	TGCAGCGTTGCCGGGACTAGCGGGAGTTTCGGCACCGGGGAGCTGTTTTTT
.	TRBJ2-1	.	TRBV7-3	CASSPIGGRSPHEQFF	TGTGCCAGCAGCCCTATTGGGGGGAGAAGTCCCCATGAGCAGTTCTTC
few	TRBJ2-3	.	TRBV15	CATSRASTDTQYF	TGTGCCACCAGCAGAGCCTCTACAGATACGCAGTATTTT
few	TRBJ1-1	.	TRBV4-3	CASSPLGADTEAFF	TGCGCCAGCAGCCCGCTGGGGGCGGACACTGAAGCTTTCTTT
.	TRBJ2-3	TRBD1	TRBV7-2	CASSSGTGRTDTQYF	TGTGCCAGCAGCTCCGGGACAGGGCGGACAGATACGCAGTATTTT
.	TRBJ1-2	TRBD1	TRBV5-1	CASRVGDRVSGYTF	TGCGCCAGCCGCGTGGGGGACAGGGTGAGTGGCTACACCTTC
.	TRBJ2-7	TRBD1	TRBV25-1	CASSSRGNEQYF	TGTGCCAGCAGTTCCAGGGGGAACGAGCAGTACTTC
.	TRBJ1-2	.	TRBV28	CASSQQAANYGYTF	TGTGCCAGCAGCCAGCAGGCCGCTAACTATGGCTACACCTTC
.	TRBJ1-5	TRBD1	TRBV19	CASSPADRVNQPQHF	TGTGCCAGTAGCCCCGCCGACAGGGTTAATCAGCCCCAGCATTTT
.	TRBJ1-4	TRBD1	TRBV10-2	CASKDRGGEKLFF	TGCGCCAGCAAGGACAGGGGAGGTGAAAAACTGTTTTTT
once	TRBJ2-3	TRBD2	TRBV5-1	CASSPGGAGATDTQYF	TGCGCCAGCAGCCCGGGTGGGGCGGGAGCCACAGATACGCAGTATTTT
few	TRBJ2-2	.	TRBV15	CATSASANTGELFF	TGTGCCACCAGTGCGTCGGCGAACACCGGGGAGCTGTTTTTT
.	TRBJ2-3	TRBD2	TRBV19	CASSRTSGKSSTDTQYF	TGTGCCAGTAGTCGGACTAGCGGGAAATCGAGCACAGATACGCAGTATTTT
.	TRBJ2-4	TRBD1	TRBV6-5	CASRGAGQGEDIQYF	TGTGCCAGTCGAGGGGCCGGACAGGGGGAAGACATTCAGTACTTC
.	TRBJ2-1	.	TRBV7-8	CASSLARLVPNEQFF	TGTGCCAGCAGCTTAGCGCGCCTAGTGCCCAATGAGCAGTTCTTC
.	TRBJ2-2	TRBD1	TRBV2	CASSLQGATGELFF	TGTGCCAGCAGTTTACAGGGGGCAACCGGGGAGCTGTTTTTT
.	TRBJ1-1	TRBD1	TRBV5-6	CASSLFEGAWTEAFF	TGTGCCAGCAGCTTGTTTGAGGGGGCATGGACTGAAGCTTTCTTT
.	TRBJ2-3	.	TRBV7-2	CASSLEKRVGQYF	TGTGCCAGCAGCTTAGAGAAACGGGTGGGGCAGTATTTT
.	TRBJ2-1	TRBD2	TRBV19	CASSIDPRLAGEQFF	TGTGCCAGTAGTATAGATCCCAGACTAGCCGGGGAGCAGTTCTTC
.	TRBJ2-3	TRBD2	TRBV14	CASSQVTGRLAGTDTQYF	TGTGCCAGCAGCCAAGTTACCGGGAGGCTTGCGGGCACAGATACGCAGTATTTT
.	TRBJ1-6	TRBD1	TRBV28	CASSTGEPNSPLHF	TGTGCCAGCAGTACAGGGGAACCTAATTCACCCCTCCACTTT
.	TRBJ1-1	TRBD1	TRBV28	CASSSRTGGMNTEAFF	TGTGCCAGCAGTTCAAGGACAGGGGGGATGAACACTGAAGCTTTCTTT
.	TRBJ2-1	TRBD1	TRBV7-9	CASSLGGTGRKSSYNEQFF	TGTGCCAGCAGTTTGGGAGGGACAGGGAGAAAAAGCTCCTACAATGAGCAGTTCTTC
once	TRBJ1-2	TRBD1	TRBV27	CASRPNTGGRAYGYTF	TGTGCCAGCAGACCGAATACAGGGGGTAGGGCATATGGCTACACCTTC
.	TRBJ2-1	.	TRBV24-1	CATSPRPRDSSYNEQFF	TGTGCCACCAGCCCTCGGCCCCGGGATAGCTCCTACAATGAGCAGTTCTTC